This T cell receptor beta chain was sequenced for a study of radiation and T cells in renal cell carcinoma (TCRdb year 2020). Background on the whole study: In total, roughly 53 samples underwent TCR beta sequencing: roughly 26 tumors plus 27 peripheral blood samples. The last blood draw happened 4 weeks after radiation, timed to coincide with nephrectomy. A total of 4 million to 5 million unique CDR3 nucleotide sequences, encoding 2.5 million to 3 million unique CDR3 amino acid sequences, were found across all 50 or so samples.

Per the publication, the time point label means: blood 4 weeks post-SBRT, at nephrectomy. In light of the paper, this sample's treatment or condition label describes: 15 Gy SBRT to primary tumor, nephrectomy 4 weeks later. Samples came from a clinical trial, in which primary renal cell carcinomas received 15 Gy stereotactic body radiation therapy followed by nephrectomy 4 weeks later. To follow tumor-enriched clonotypes, serial peripheral blood was collected from radiation-treated patients at baseline and at 2 weeks and 4 weeks after SBRT. Every patient's renal cell carcinoma showed clear cell pathology. Genomic DNA for TCR sequencing was prepared using the QIAamp DNA Blood Mini Kit (Qiagen). The analyses included just those samples that passed every quality control check. Findings and caveats that apply to the study as a whole: Effects of radiation dose or scheduling on the TCR repertoire could not be addressed with the single-armed trial design. Tracking of blood repertoire dynamics stopped at roughly 29 days after treatment, with no follow-up past that point. An increase in top tumor clonotypes in blood was observed from baseline to 2 weeks post-radiation, followed by contraction by 4 weeks, which was taken to suggest transient expansion of tumor-resident clones. Because pretreatment tumor biopsies were not available, the study could not determine whether clonotypes were already present within the tumor at baseline.

A word on this clone: No cognate antigen has been identified for it. Base quality data are lacking; no much larger clone is found one base away.

The immunoSEQ kit was used, according to the manufacturer's recommendations, to generate TCR beta libraries from genomic DNA. To prepare the libraries, a first multiplex PCR with proprietary primers was run, followed by a second PCR that added unique barcodes, and a bead cleanup was done after each round. Each sample batch included a kit-provided positive control reaction and a negative control reaction. The final libraries were assessed on an Agilent 4200 TapeStation D1000 ScreenTape, pooled by volume, and quantified by qPCR. Sequencing was performed on an Illumina NextSeq500 with a MidOutput 150-cycle cartridge, and 156 Read1 and 15 Index1 cycles were run with kit custom primers. The pooled library was loaded at 1.0 pM, and around 22% PhiX control was spiked in. The authors' analysis ran thus. Vendor-processed data were analyzed in R, and a clonotype was defined as all T cells sharing the same CDR3 nucleotide sequence. In the clone abundance analyses, frequencies were normalized to the 10,000 most abundant clones in each sample. Before analysis, public T cell clones were removed, and these numbered fewer than five per sample on average. A difference in abundance of at least 32-fold between compartments was used to define tumor-enriched and baseline blood-enriched clonotypes. A beta-binomial differential abundance model was applied to find clonotypes that expanded or contracted between blood time points. The Baroni-Urbani and Buser coefficient was used to measure tumor-blood repertoire similarity, and groups were compared with two-tailed Wilcoxon tests in R. Imported from immuneACCESS, the table was reduced by TCRdb to in-frame sequences with V and J called. These copies leave out some clones; in studies compared against another copy, an unresolved V gene accounts for under half, and the cause of the remainder is not known. The DNA gave D and trimming, while V, J and clone size come from that table. The sample records about 170,000 clones, less than 90% of which are singletons. The leading ten clones occupy about 11% of the sample.

Trimmed from V: 3 bases; trimmed from J: 5 bases; junction bases lacking a gene match: 2. Taken from cysteine to phenylalanine, the CDR3 has 14 residues. The sequence is cut down to CDR3 DNA, 42 bases in frame from base 1. Based on the germline V gene, the CDR1 and CDR2 sequences are LGHNT and FRNRAP. The V and J genes are TRBV12-5 and TRBJ2-4, and 9 bases in between align with TRBD1. The TCR sequence derives from a woman between 45 and 65 years old with renal cell carcinoma. Material: blood, obtained from a patient whose treatment included radiotherapy and nephrectomy. The CDR3 in this case is CASGLWTGENIQYF. The nucleotide sequence is given as TGTGCTAGTGGTTTATGGACAGGGGAAAACATTCAGTACTTC. This CDR3, with the reference TRBV12-5 and TRBJ2-4 proteins standing in past its ends, gives the full variable domain DARVTQTPRHKVTEMGQEVTMRCQPILGHNTVFWYRQTMMQGLELLAYFRNRAPLDDSGMPKDRFSAEMPDATLATLKIQPSEPRDSAVYFCASGLWTGENIQYFGAGTRLSVL.